This TCR beta chain was observed in a study of cytomegalovirus exposure and HLA in healthy donors. Study-level background: The study's early data release held about 85 million unique TCRs from HLA-typed donors.

CDR1 is MNHNS and CDR2 is SASEGT in the germline V gene. Trimming took 6 bases from V and 4 from J, leaving 13 bases between them. The CDR3 is made up of 14 amino acids. PCR primers comprised 60 Vbeta and 13 Jbeta primers. TCRdb keeps only in-frame clones here, not all; method: immunoSEQ multiplex PCR. This table holds about 130,000 clones, roughly three quarters found once. This TCR was recovered from a woman aged 35 to 49 in good health and CMV-seronegative. The sequencing sample was made of PBMCs. The genes are TRBV6-1 and TRBJ1-5; D gene unclear. CDR3 region: CASSLNSINQPQHF. CDR3 coding DNA: TGTGCCAGCAGCCTAAACAGTATTAATCAGCCCCAGCATTTT.